Listed here is a single T cell receptor (beta chain). The antigen is undetermined. Its ends do not fully match the called genes, so a read error is possible. This sample was included in a study of Graves' ophthalmopathy and Graves' hyperthyroidism. Study-wide results and limits: Among thyroid clonotypes expanded above 0.001 frequency, most also appeared in blood. Ophthalmopathy progression was predicted by the model at 55% to 71% sensitivity and approximately 72% specificity.

Among the exclusions were patients with other autoimmune diseases, uncontrolled infections, pregnancy or lactation. Scientists amplified the TCR beta CDR3 regions from RNA transcripts. The authors performed first-round RT-PCR with HTBI primers and then a second-round multiplex PCR. A single record per CDR3 protein comes from TCRdb applying MiXCR to the multiplex PCR reads. The data hold around 1,000,000 distinct CDR3 sequences, with around a third observed a single time. CDR3 length equals 12 residues. CDR1 and CDR2 from the germline V gene are DFQATT and SNEGSKA (reference sequence). V and J are TRBV20-1 and TRBJ2-7; 7 bases align to TRBD1. What was sequenced was peripheral blood or thyroid tissue (not recorded which). The clonotype comes from an adult man with Graves' hyperthyroidism. Here the CDR3 reads CSASGTAYELYF. CDR3 DNA sequence: TGCAGTGCGTCCGGGACAGCTTACGAGCTGTACTTC.